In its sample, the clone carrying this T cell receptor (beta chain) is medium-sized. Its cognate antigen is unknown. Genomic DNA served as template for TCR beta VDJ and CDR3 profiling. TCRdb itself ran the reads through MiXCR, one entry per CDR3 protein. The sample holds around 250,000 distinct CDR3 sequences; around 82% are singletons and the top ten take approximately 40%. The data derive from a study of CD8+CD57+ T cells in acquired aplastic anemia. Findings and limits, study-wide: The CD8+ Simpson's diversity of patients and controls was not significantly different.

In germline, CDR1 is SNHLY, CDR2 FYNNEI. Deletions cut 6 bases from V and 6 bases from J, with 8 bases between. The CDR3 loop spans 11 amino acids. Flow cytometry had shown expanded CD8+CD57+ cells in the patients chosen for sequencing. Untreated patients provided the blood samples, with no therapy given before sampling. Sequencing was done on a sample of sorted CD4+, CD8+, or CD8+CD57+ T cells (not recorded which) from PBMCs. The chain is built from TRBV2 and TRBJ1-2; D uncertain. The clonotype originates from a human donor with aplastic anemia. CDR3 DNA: TGTGCCAGCAGCCTGGCGGATGGCTACACCTTC. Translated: CASSLADGYTF.